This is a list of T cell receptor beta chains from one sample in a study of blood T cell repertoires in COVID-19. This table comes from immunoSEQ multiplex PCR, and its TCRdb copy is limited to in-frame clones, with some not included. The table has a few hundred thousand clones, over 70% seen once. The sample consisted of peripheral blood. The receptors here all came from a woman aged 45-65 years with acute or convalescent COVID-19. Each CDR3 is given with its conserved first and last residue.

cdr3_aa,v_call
CASSYRGNTEAFF,TRBV6-5
CASSLVLAGETQYF,TRBV7-2
CSVSTSDTQYF,TRBV29-1
CASSPDRVLDEQFF,TRBV14
CASSQPETDTQYF,TRBV16
CASSVGGPGQPQHF,TRBV27
CATRQTNTGELFF,TRBV24-1
CASIEGAGNQPQHF,TRBV6-5
CASSEGGDYSNQPQHF,TRBV9
CASSLGTGNTGELFF,TRBV7-8
CASSQVGAGLDNEQFF,TRBV4-2
CASSLASISGRAGEYNEQFF,TRBV5-5
CASTLLADNEQFF,TRBV25-1
CAWQLREGYGYTF,TRBV30
CASSLEGAGEAFF,TRBV7-2
CASSSSGGAGKNIQYF,TRBV6-6
CASSPGSNQPQHF,TRBV18
CAISGKTGSTDTQYF,TRBV10-3
CASSSGTSGHREQFF,TRBV7-9
CASSDRTNLQETQYF,TRBV6-5
CSYDSNYGYTF,TRBV29-1
CASSYSWAQGTEAFF,TRBV6-2/TRBV6-3
CASSEEQGHYGYTF,TRBV25-1
CASSGSGARFYNEQFF,TRBV25-1
CASSLRSASNTGELFF,TRBV7-2
CAFSDRHSAAPLHF,TRBV30
CASSLGQGGTEAFF,TRBV5-1
CASSSSGRGQETQYF,TRBV7-7
CSATLEDTQYF,TRBV20-1
CASSYFGGEDEQFF,TRBV6-2/TRBV6-3
CATSDPGQAYGYTF,TRBV24-1
CAISGDSGNTIYF,TRBV10-3
CASSYSYSGNQPQHF,TRBV6-5
CASSQKPAGEGGETQYF,TRBV4-3
CASSEGRTVDGYTF,TRBV2
CASSLGLVLSYEQYF,TRBV18
CASSLTVNTEAFF,TRBV6-6
CASSPGLIQPQHF,TRBV12-3/TRBV12-4
CASSKLWTGWDLGDTQYF,TRBV21-1
CASSISRGGSQPQHF,TRBV19
CASSSQGSEQYF,TRBV7-9
CASSLETSGGYNEQFF,TRBV5-1
CASSITGGDEKLFF,TRBV25-1
CASSYSDRENNEQFF,TRBV6-5
CASSPRHGVVDNEQFF,TRBV9
CASSPTETYEQYF,TRBV12-3/TRBV12-4
CASSLAGASNEQFF,TRBV7-8
CACHAVAGASGELFF,TRBV30
CASSSVPQGWYF,TRBV5-1
CAISDFRGQETQYF,TRBV10-3
CASSQIVSGQGAGNTIYF,TRBV4-1